This T cell receptor beta chain was retrieved from a study of CD8 T cells in acute hepatitis C reinfection (dated by TCRdb to about 2021). Context from the whole study: Both during acute infection and after viral clearance, the study profiled the TCRbeta repertoire of CD8+ T cells that were specific for the HCV NS3-1073 epitope. Four spontaneous resolvers contributed paired acute and follow-up samples.

In the case of this clone: Its antigen is currently not known. No base quality information exists; no much larger clone differs at one position.

The intended sense of this specimen's time point label: naive CD8 control sorted from an acute-time-point sample. Enrolled in the Montreal Hepatitis C Cohort (HEPCO) in Canada, the donors were people who inject drugs, and these donors were followed every 3 months. A positive HCV RNA or antibody test that followed a negative test within the previous 24 weeks was the definition used for acute primary HCV infection. Antibodies against CD3, CD8 and CD45RO were used for surface staining, and dead cells were excluded with an aqua fixable dye. The cohort included roughly eight spontaneous resolvers, defined as subjects with HCV RNA clearance within 24 weeks. Frozen stocks of peripheral blood mononuclear cells were first thawed, after which negative isolation of CD8+ T cells was carried out using the MACS CD8+ T cell Isolation Kit. Cells were sorted on a BD FACSAria II cell sorter. Genomic DNA was extracted from the FACS-sorted cells, and the TCRbeta chains were sequenced by the commercial immunoSEQ service. Concerning the study's data processing: ImmunoSEQ Analyzer software v3.0 and R v3.5.1 were used to analyze the repertoire data. Sequences containing stop codons or out-of-frame rearrangements were removed, so only productive rearrangements were analyzed. The sequencing provider supplied the metrics for Simpson diversity, Shannon entropy, CDR3 length and nucleotide addition. Based on frequency, clonotypes were placed into dominant, sub-dominant, low or lowest abundance groups, and clonotypes under 0.1% were left out of most analyses. A CDR3 amino acid clonotype was called public when found in at least two subjects at a cumulative frequency of at least 0.5%. Drawn from immuneACCESS, this table holds only the in-frame rearrangements with V and J called that TCRdb kept. Clones are partly lost; checked studies trace under half to an unresolved V gene and leave the rest unexplained. V and J calls and clone size are those listed in that table; D and trimming were worked out from the DNA. The sample includes tens of thousands of clones, with 70% to 90% observed a single time. Of the sample, approximately 9.9% is held by the ten largest clones.

V sheds 1 base and J sheds 6 bases, leaving 10 bases between their ends. CDR3 length: 14 amino acids, cysteine to phenylalanine. Left in the record is the CDR3 DNA by itself, 42 bases read in frame from the first base. CDR1 and CDR2 are drawn from the germline V gene: SGDLS, YYNGEE. What the study reported, not specific to this receptor: NS3-1073 specific cells were too rare to sort in chronically infected subjects, so no follow-up repertoires exist for those subjects. All groups showed preferential use of the TRBV04 and TRBV06 gene families, a pattern that overrepresentation in the naive pool did not explain. Because bulk sequencing covered only the TCRbeta chain, the alphabeta pairing of public clonotypes could not be determined. Regardless of outcome, about 12 public clonotypes were found, and one public clonotype used V04-02/J02-02. It was rare for CDR3 sequences to be shared with other epitopes, and exact matching may have been limited by differing sequencing approaches. The NS3-1073 specific repertoires were highly diverse, and diversity did not differ significantly among acute resolver, follow-up resolver and acute chronic samples.

The TCR originated in a woman aged 18-29 years who spontaneously cleared hepatitis C infection. The sequenced sample was naive CD8+ T cells from PBMCs. The sample's cell subset or site label, in plain terms: sorted total naive CD45RO-negative CD8+ T cells. The sequence is built from TRBV9 and TRBJ2-2; the D gene may be TRBD1 or TRBD2, since each aligns over 5 bases. In nucleotides, the sequence is TGTGCCAGCAGCGTATGGGGGACGGCCGGGGAGCTGTTTTTT. Its product reads: CASSVWGTAGELFF.